This T cell receptor (beta chain) was sequenced for a study of T cell responses to AZD1222 COVID-19 vaccine. Points from the study as a whole: Clonal diversity was possibly underestimated, and white British individuals and females predominated among donors.

Regarding this clone: Its antigen is still unknown.

Profiled with immunoSEQ multiplex PCR; TCRdb holds only in-frame clones, not every one. The data contain 180,000 or so clones, approximately 89% of them singletons. V was trimmed by 0 bases and J by 1 base, leaving 7 bases between them. Germline V gene data show CDR1 as SGHTA and CDR2 as FQGNSA. The CDR3 is 14 amino acids. The chain combines TRBV7-2 with TRBJ2-7, with D hard to call. This TCR was recovered from an adult who received the AZD1222 COVID-19 vaccine. Sequenced here: peripheral blood, sampled 28 days after the second AZD1222 dose. The CDR3 DNA follows: TGTGCCAGCAGCTTAGCCAGCGATTCCTACGAGCAGTACTTC. As protein: CASSLASDSYEQYF.